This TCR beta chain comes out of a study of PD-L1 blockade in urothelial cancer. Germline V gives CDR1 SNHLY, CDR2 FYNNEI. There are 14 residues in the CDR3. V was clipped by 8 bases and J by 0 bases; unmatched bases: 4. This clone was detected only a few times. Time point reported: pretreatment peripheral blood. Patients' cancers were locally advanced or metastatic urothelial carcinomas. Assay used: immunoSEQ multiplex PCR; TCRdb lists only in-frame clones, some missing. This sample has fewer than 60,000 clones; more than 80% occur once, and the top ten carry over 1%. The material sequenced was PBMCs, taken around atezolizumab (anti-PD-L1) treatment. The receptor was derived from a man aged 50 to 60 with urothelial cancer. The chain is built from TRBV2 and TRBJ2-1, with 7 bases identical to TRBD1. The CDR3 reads CASPTGVSYNEQFF. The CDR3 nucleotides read TGTGCCAGCCCAACAGGGGTCTCCTACAATGAGCAGTTCTTC.